Below, 20 T cell receptor beta chains from the same sample are listed, as sequenced in a study of blood T cell repertoires in COVID-19. Here immunoSEQ multiplex PCR was the method, and the copy in TCRdb shows in-frame clones only, minus some. The sample carries around 400,000 clones, more than 75% recorded once. Sample: peripheral blood. These receptors all come from a woman aged 55-70 years with COVID-19, enrolled during active disease.

The V gene is TRBV4-1, the J gene TRBJ1-6; D gene uncertain. V dropped 0 bases and J dropped 0 bases, with 12 bases sitting between them. The CDR3 loop spans 18 amino acids. Germline CDR1 is MGHRA and CDR2 is YSYEKL. The CDR3 DNA follows: TGCGCCAGCAGCCAAGAATCTACGGGGAGCTCCTATAATTCACCCCTCCACTTT. Its protein product is CASSQESTGSSYNSPLHF.

The chain recombines TRBV6-5 with TRBJ1-1; TRBD1 might be the D (5 bases). CDR3 length equals 12 residues. The germline gives CDR1 MNHEY, CDR2 SVGAGI. V shed 7 bases and J shed 3 bases, with 9 bases lying between them. The CDR3 coding sequence is TGTGCCAGCAACCGGGGGGACACTGAAGCTTTCTTT. Protein: CASNRGDTEAFF.

This sequence joins TRBV5-3 and TRBJ2-1; TRBD2 is a possible D gene (5 bases). TRBV5-3 is an ORF, and what it does is uncertain. V lost 6 bases and J 15 bases, leaving 13 bases between the germline ends. The CDR3 runs to 10 residues. CDR3 amino acids: CARMDCGRFF. The CDR3 DNA reads as TGTGCCAGAATGGACTGTGGTAGGTTCTTC.

This clone occurred once. The chain has TRBV4-1 and TRBJ2-7; 9 bases line up with TRBD1. Germline V gives CDR1 MGHRA, CDR2 YSYEKL. J gave up 6 bases and V 3 bases, and 6 bases lay outside the gene matches. CDR3 length: 14 amino acids. The CDR3 loop is CASSHRDRDFEQYF. In nucleotides, the CDR3 is TGCGCCAGCAGCCACCGGGACAGGGACTTCGAGCAGTACTTC.

About this clone itself: The sample has other DNA sequences that encode this CDR3 too. The chain uses TRBV27 and TRBJ2-7; TRBD2 might be the D (6 bases). Germline CDR1 and CDR2: MNHEY and SMNVEV (reference sequence). The CDR3 spans 15 residues. V lost 4 bases, J lost 1 base, and 14 bases lay in between. CDR3 in DNA: TGTGCCAGCAGTTGGGGACTTGCCGGGTCCTACGAGCAGTACTTC. The encoded protein is CASSWGLAGSYEQYF.

The rearrangement links TRBV4-2 to TRBJ2-1, with 8 bases fitting TRBD2. Germline assignment: CDR1 LGHNA and CDR2 YNFKEQ. CDR3 length equals 16 residues. V lost 1 base and J lost 5; bases outside the gene matches: 7. This chain's CDR3 is CASSQVGGGLDNEQFF. The CDR3 bases are TGTGCCAGCAGCCAAGTCGGGGGGGGGCTCGACAATGAGCAGTTCTTC.

The rearrangement joins TRBV11-3 to TRBJ1-2; D is unresolved. The CDR3 covers 13 residues. The germline V gene encodes CDR1 SGHNT and CDR2 YENEEA. Trimming left V 3 bases short and J 7 bases short, with 12 bases between. CDR3 loop: CASSFPDLSGYTF. The CDR3 region has the DNA TGTGCCAGCAGCTTCCCGGACTTATCTGGCTACACCTTC.

The chain uses TRBV7-3 and TRBJ2-3, with TRBD1 matching 7 bases. The CDR3 is 15 amino acids. V shed 2 bases and J 5 bases; nucleotides not matched to a gene: 7. Germline CDR1 SGHTA, CDR2 FQGTGA. CDR3 loop: CASSLSGTAGDTQYF. The CDR3 bases are TGTGCCAGCAGCTTATCCGGGACAGCTGGAGATACGCAGTATTTT.

The gene calls are TRBV4-1 and TRBJ2-5, with 10 bases that match TRBD1. There are 15 residues in the CDR3. V lost 6 bases and J lost 4; bases outside the gene matches: 8. CDR1 is MGHRA, CDR2 YSYEKL, per germline. The CDR3 loop is CASSPPGTGVETQYF. CDR3 in DNA: TGCGCCAGCAGTCCTCCAGGGACAGGGGTAGAGACCCAGTACTTC.

This sequence joins TRBV12-5 and TRBJ1-1; 7 nucleotides match TRBD1. Losses at the gene ends were 6 bases for V and 5 bases for J; bases not matched to a gene: 15. Germline CDR1 reads LGHNT; CDR2 reads FRNRAP. The CDR3 has 16 residues. The CDR3: CASGTQYSGGGTEAFF. CDR3 nucleotide sequence: TGTGCTAGTGGCACTCAATACTCAGGGGGAGGAACTGAAGCTTTCTTT.

This clone was counted a single time. The sample has other DNA sequences that encode this CDR3 too. This chain links TRBV15 with TRBJ2-5; D possibly corresponds to TRBD1 (6 bases). V was trimmed by 0 bases and J by 3 bases, leaving 11 bases between them. The CDR3 covers 15 residues. From germline, CDR1 is LNHNV and CDR2 YYDKDF (reference sequence). DNA of the CDR3: TGTGCCACCAGCAGAGATCCAACAGGGAAAGAGACCCAGTACTTC. Protein: CATSRDPTGKETQYF.

V gene TRBV5-6 combines with J gene TRBJ2-7; TRBD2 agrees at 10 bases. V was clipped by 4 bases and J by 3 bases; unmatched bases: 10. CDR1 SGHDT and CDR2 YYEEEE come from the germline V gene. CDR3 length equals 16 residues. The CDR3 DNA is TGTGCCAGCAGCCCAGGGTCGGCTAGCGGGGGCTACGAGCAGTACTTC. This codes for CASSPGSASGGYEQYF.

The chain is built from TRBV7-2 and TRBJ1-5, with D unclear. Germline V gene lookup returns CDR1 SGHTA and CDR2 FQGNSA. V shed 5 bases and J shed 4 bases, with 18 bases lying between them. The CDR3 runs to 16 residues. The CDR3: CASSRNILSGNQPQHF. In DNA form, the CDR3 reads TGTGCCAGCAGCCGCAACATCCTCTCGGGGAATCAGCCCCAGCATTTT.

The chain links TRBV9 to TRBJ2-3, with 9 nucleotides matching TRBD2. This CDR3 is 20 amino acids long. Germline V lookup: CDR1 SGDLS, CDR2 YYNGEE. Trimming took 1 base from V and 3 from J; bases not matched to a gene: 18. As DNA, the CDR3 is TGTGCCAGCAGCGTAACGACACTGGGGGCTAGCGGGACAAAAACAGATACGCAGTATTTT. Translated: CASSVTTLGASGTKTDTQYF.

The rearrangement links TRBV6-5 to TRBJ1-6; 9 nucleotides agree with TRBD1. The germline V gene has CDR1 MNHEY and CDR2 SVGAGI. The CDR3 is 14 amino acids. V dropped 6 bases and J dropped 10; count of bases not matched to a gene: 7. DNA of the CDR3: TGTGCCAGCAGACCCGGACAGGGGAGATCACCCCTCCACTTT. Translating it yields CASRPGQGRSPLHF.

The V and J genes are TRBV14 and TRBJ2-7; perhaps TRBD1 as D (5 bases). In germline, CDR1 is SGHDN, CDR2 FVKESK. V lost 4 bases to trimming and J lost 2 bases, with 15 bases between them. The CDR3 is made up of 15 amino acids. The CDR3 region is CASSRERGYTYEQYF. The CDR3 DNA follows: TGTGCCAGCAGCCGAGAAAGGGGCTATACCTACGAGCAGTACTTC.

The rearrangement uses TRBV7-9 and TRBJ1-6; 8 bases align to TRBD1. This CDR3 has 14 amino acids. V was pared by 5 bases and J by 10 bases, with 7 bases of the junction left unmatched. CDR1 SEHNR and CDR2 FQNEAQ come from the germline V gene (reference sequence). The CDR3 DNA reads as TGTGCCAGCAGCGCAGGGGGCGGTAGGTCACCCCTCCACTTT. Protein sequence: CASSAGGGRSPLHF.

V is TRBV7-9 and J is TRBJ2-2; 10 bases match TRBD2. The V gene's germline CDR1 is SEHNR and CDR2 FQNEAQ (reference sequence). J was trimmed by 3 bases and V by 5 bases; bases with no gene match: 12. This CDR3 contains 18 residues. This chain's CDR3 is CASSALAGAPPYTGELFF. In DNA, the CDR3 is TGTGCCAGCAGCGCTCTAGCGGGGGCCCCACCGTACACCGGGGAGCTGTTTTTT.

V usage is TRBV7-2 and J usage is TRBJ2-2, with 8 nucleotides matching TRBD2. With V trimmed by 10 bases and J by 0 bases, 4 bases remained unmatched. The CDR3 has 14 amino acids. The germline V gene has CDR1 SGHTA and CDR2 FQGNSA. CDR3: CATLAGTNTGELFF. CDR3 coding DNA: TGTGCCACATTAGCGGGGACGAACACCGGGGAGCTGTTTTTT.

The chain couples TRBV7-3 to TRBJ2-6; the D gene is possibly TRBD2 (6 bases). The V end lost 5 bases, the J end lost 4 bases, and 12 bases lay between the germline ends. The germline CDR1 and CDR2 sequences are SGHTA and FQGTGA. This CDR3 contains 15 residues. CDR3 sequence: CASSTGGAGANVLTF. CDR3 coding DNA: TGTGCCAGCAGCACAGGCGGGGCCGGGGCCAACGTCCTGACTTTC.